Here is one T cell receptor beta chain with its context. No antigen is known for it. This specimen comes from a study of cytomegalovirus exposure and HLA in healthy donors. Background on the study: A prior study identified just under 120 million unique TCR beta sequences from 200 million or so T cells.

The J segment lost 2 bases and the V segment lost 3 bases, leaving 8 bases of the junction unmatched. The length of the CDR3 is 16 residues. Per germline, CDR1 ENHRY and CDR2 SYGVKD. 13 Jbeta primers and 60 Vbeta primers were used for the PCR. Per the original methods: About 11 million of the about 80 million unique TCR beta chains counted in a later analysis were shared. Some clones are missing from TCRdb's copy, which holds only in-frame ones; the method was immunoSEQ multiplex PCR. D and trimming were read from the DNA, whereas the V and J calls and clone size are those reported in that table. In the table there are about 81,000 clones, more than 60% of which are singletons. Broader study findings: A link between a missense DCLRE1C variant and TCR beta V- and J-gene trimming emerged from a later analysis.

The V call is TRBV10-3, the J call TRBJ2-3; TRBD2 matches at 7 bases. Specimen: PBMCs. This sequence was found in a man in his fifties in good health and CMV-seropositive. The CDR3 DNA reads as TGTGCCATCAGTGACTCCGCTAGCGGATACACAGATACGCAGTATTTT. As protein: CAISDSASGYTDTQYF.